The rows below give T cell receptor beta chains drawn from one sample of a study of beta chain features in type 1 diabetes. Libraries were prepared by immunoSEQ multiplex PCR; TCRdb keeps only in-frame clonotypes and omits some of them. This sample has 130,000 to 150,000 clones, with 13% found just once. Input material: central memory CD4+ T cells from blood. The receptors shown here come from a man aged 18 to 29 with type 1 diabetes. Each CDR3 is given with its conserved first and last residue. Fields, in order: D gene, J gene, clone size, V gene, CDR3 protein, CDR3 DNA. D genes are given only for firm matches. Clone size is stated in some rows and not others, as once, few, many or a class when expanded.

D: .
J: TRBJ1-2
size: many
V: TRBV7-6
CDR3: CASSFPGGGYTF
DNA: TGTGCCAGCAGCTTCCCCGGGGGAGGCTACACCTTC

D: TRBD2
J: TRBJ2-4
size: many
V: TRBV6-1
CDR3: CASSERLAGDIAKNIQYF
DNA: TGTGCCAGCAGTGAACGTCTAGCGGGGGACATAGCCAAAAACATTCAGTACTTC

D: .
J: TRBJ2-7
size: .
V: TRBV18
CDR3: CASSPRMGGLGYEQYF
DNA: TGTGCCAGCTCACCACGGATGGGAGGTTTGGGCTACGAGCAGTACTTC

D: .
J: TRBJ2-7
size: .
V: TRBV28
CDR3: CASSSGPLPLEQYF
DNA: TGTGCCAGCAGTTCCGGGCCTCTACCCCTCGAGCAGTACTTC

D: TRBD1
J: TRBJ2-5
size: few
V: TRBV7-3
CDR3: CASSLMGQRQETQYF
DNA: TGTGCCAGCAGCTTGATGGGACAGCGCCAAGAGACCCAGTACTTC

D: .
J: TRBJ2-3
size: .
V: TRBV6-1
CDR3: CATHGVPSTDTQYF
DNA: TGTGCCACCCACGGGGTACCTAGCACAGATACGCAGTATTTT

D: .
J: TRBJ1-1
size: .
V: TRBV30
CDR3: CAWRNWRGGTEAFF
DNA: TGTGCCTGGAGAAATTGGAGGGGTGGCACTGAAGCTTTCTTT

D: .
J: TRBJ1-2
size: .
V: TRBV7-8
CDR3: CASSLRKSKAYGYTF
DNA: TGTGCCAGCAGCCTCAGGAAATCCAAGGCCTATGGCTACACCTTC

D: .
J: TRBJ1-2
size: .
V: TRBV6-1
CDR3: CASSDPTVHGYTF
DNA: TGTGCCAGCAGTGATCCGACAGTCCATGGCTACACCTTC

D: .
J: TRBJ2-3
size: many
V: TRBV21-1
CDR3: CASTSGGADTQYF
DNA: TGTGCCAGTACTAGCGGGGGGGCAGATACGCAGTATTTT

D: TRBD2
J: TRBJ2-3
size: .
V: TRBV5-1
CDR3: CASSQRLAGGDTQYF
DNA: TGCGCCAGCAGCCAACGACTAGCGGGGGGAGATACGCAGTATTTT

D: TRBD2
J: TRBJ2-5
size: .
V: TRBV7-2
CDR3: CASSPTSRDQYF
DNA: TGTGCCAGCAGCCCGACTAGCCGAGACCAGTACTTC

D: .
J: TRBJ2-5
size: few
V: TRBV4-1
CDR3: CASSQAPTGVQETQYF
DNA: TGCGCCAGCAGCCAAGCCCCAACGGGGGTACAAGAGACCCAGTACTTC

D: TRBD2
J: TRBJ2-3
size: .
V: TRBV10-1
CDR3: CASSIAGEDTQYF
DNA: TGCGCCAGCAGTATAGCGGGGGAAGATACGCAGTATTTT

D: TRBD1
J: TRBJ1-2
size: .
V: TRBV19
CDR3: CASKRDSLNYGYTF
DNA: TGTGCCAGTAAGCGGGACAGCCTTAACTATGGCTACACCTTC

D: .
J: TRBJ2-7
size: .
V: TRBV30
CDR3: CAWSVGGRGYF
DNA: TGTGCCTGGAGTGTGGGAGGACGCGGGTACTTC

D: .
J: TRBJ1-2
size: .
V: TRBV2
CDR3: CASSGRTALRDGYTF
DNA: TGTGCCAGCAGTGGGCGGACAGCGCTCAGGGATGGCTACACCTTC

D: .
J: TRBJ2-1
size: .
V: TRBV5-1
CDR3: CASSFGVQDEQFF
DNA: TGCGCCAGCAGCTTCGGGGTACAGGATGAGCAGTTCTTC

D: TRBD1
J: TRBJ2-5
size: .
V: TRBV18
CDR3: CASSPPNRGTETQYF
DNA: TGTGCCAGCTCACCACCTAACAGGGGGACGGAGACCCAGTACTTC

D: .
J: TRBJ1-2
size: .
V: TRBV5-1
CDR3: CASSLDRPSDGYTF
DNA: TGCGCCAGCAGCTTGGACAGACCCTCGGATGGCTACACCTTC

D: .
J: TRBJ2-7
size: many
V: TRBV15
CDR3: CATSRGEGRSYEQYF
DNA: TGTGCCACCAGCAGAGGAGAAGGCAGGTCCTACGAGCAGTACTTC

D: .
J: TRBJ2-7
size: .
V: TRBV7-2
CDR3: CASSLGQIYEQYF
DNA: TGTGCCAGCAGCCTAGGACAGATCTACGAGCAGTACTTC

D: .
J: TRBJ2-2
size: few
V: TRBV11-2
CDR3: CASSLELQTGELFF
DNA: TGTGCCAGCAGCTTAGAGTTGCAGACCGGGGAGCTGTTTTTT

D: TRBD2
J: TRBJ2-7
size: once
V: TRBV11-1
CDR3: CASSLSNYGASGDSEQYF
DNA: TGTGCCAGCAGCTTAAGCAATTACGGAGCTAGCGGGGATAGCGAGCAGTACTTC

D: TRBD2
J: TRBJ2-7
size: .
V: TRBV6-1
CDR3: CASSDRGVSSYEQYF
DNA: TGTGCCAGCAGTGATCGGGGGGTGAGCTCCTACGAGCAGTACTTC

D: .
J: TRBJ2-1
size: many
V: TRBV10-3
CDR3: CAISEYNEQFF
DNA: TGTGCCATCAGTGAATACAATGAGCAGTTCTTC

D: .
J: TRBJ2-5
size: few
V: TRBV6-5
CDR3: CASSSSQETQYF
DNA: TGTGCCAGCAGTTCCAGCCAAGAGACCCAGTACTTC

D: TRBD2
J: TRBJ2-5
size: .
V: TRBV30
CDR3: CAWSPPSGGALGETQYF
DNA: TGTGCCTGGAGTCCCCCCAGCGGGGGGGCCCTCGGAGAGACCCAGTACTTC

D: .
J: TRBJ1-2
size: .
V: TRBV18
CDR3: CASSPSGGSDGYTF
DNA: TGTGCCAGCTCACCATCCGGGGGATCAGATGGCTACACCTTC

D: .
J: TRBJ1-2
size: .
V: TRBV28
CDR3: CASSFSPLDNYGYTF
DNA: TGTGCCAGCAGTTTTTCACCGCTCGATAACTATGGCTACACCTTC

D: .
J: TRBJ2-2
size: .
V: TRBV11-3
CDR3: CASSLDPGGLELFF
DNA: TGTGCCAGCAGCTTAGATCCGGGGGGCCTGGAGCTGTTTTTT

D: .
J: TRBJ2-5
size: few
V: TRBV9
CDR3: CASSPGHQARETQYF
DNA: TGTGCCAGCAGCCCCGGACACCAAGCCCGGGAGACCCAGTACTTC

D: TRBD1
J: TRBJ2-7
size: many
V: TRBV6-6
CDR3: CASSYVPGTGAYEQYF
DNA: TGTGCCAGCAGTTACGTCCCCGGGACAGGGGCCTACGAGCAGTACTTC

D: .
J: TRBJ2-7
size: .
V: TRBV7-2
CDR3: CASSLDSSYEQYF
DNA: TGTGCCAGCAGCCTGGACAGCTCCTACGAGCAGTACTTC

D: TRBD2
J: TRBJ2-7
size: .
V: TRBV15
CDR3: CATSREGSGGAYEQYF
DNA: TGTGCCACCAGCAGAGAGGGTAGCGGGGGGGCCTACGAGCAGTACTTC

D: .
J: TRBJ1-6
size: .
V: TRBV27
CDR3: CASSSPPDSPLHF
DNA: TGTGCCAGCAGTTCTCCTCCCGATTCACCCCTCCACTTT

D: TRBD1
J: TRBJ1-2
size: .
V: TRBV7-8
CDR3: CASRRGGQGGVYGYTF
DNA: TGTGCCAGCAGGCGGGGGGGACAGGGAGGCGTCTATGGCTACACCTTC

D: TRBD1
J: TRBJ2-7
size: few
V: TRBV5-1
CDR3: CASSLSPQGAGYEQYF
DNA: TGCGCCAGCAGCTTGTCCCCCCAGGGGGCAGGGTACGAGCAGTACTTC

D: TRBD2
J: TRBJ2-7
size: .
V: TRBV29-1
CDR3: CSVDTSGVFGEQYF
DNA: TGCAGCGTCGATACTAGCGGGGTTTTCGGCGAGCAGTACTTC

D: .
J: TRBJ2-5
size: .
V: TRBV5-5
CDR3: CASSLFLQALQETQYF
DNA: TGTGCCAGCAGCTTGTTCCTACAGGCCCTCCAAGAGACCCAGTACTTC

D: TRBD2
J: TRBJ2-2
size: .
V: TRBV9
CDR3: CASSEGLAGNTGELFF
DNA: TGTGCCAGCAGCGAGGGACTAGCGGGGAACACCGGGGAGCTGTTTTTT

D: TRBD1
J: TRBJ2-2
size: few
V: TRBV19
CDR3: CASSTGQGRPGELFF
DNA: TGTGCCAGTAGTACCGGACAGGGACGACCCGGGGAGCTGTTTTTT

D: TRBD1
J: TRBJ1-4
size: few
V: TRBV5-1
CDR3: CASSPQGATNEKLFF
DNA: TGCGCCAGCAGCCCGCAGGGGGCAACTAATGAAAAACTGTTTTTT

D: TRBD1
J: TRBJ2-1
size: many
V: TRBV2
CDR3: CASSEPDRGSNEQFF
DNA: TGTGCCAGCAGTGAACCAGACAGGGGGAGCAATGAGCAGTTCTTC

D: .
J: TRBJ1-1
size: many
V: TRBV28
CDR3: CASSPWGVTEAFF
DNA: TGTGCCAGCAGTCCATGGGGAGTCACTGAAGCTTTCTTT

D: .
J: TRBJ1-2
size: few
V: TRBV6-5
CDR3: CASSRRWANYGYTF
DNA: TGTGCCAGCAGCCGGAGGTGGGCTAACTATGGCTACACCTTC

D: .
J: TRBJ1-1
size: .
V: TRBV29-1
CDR3: CSVGAWTNTEAFF
DNA: TGCAGCGTTGGCGCTTGGACGAACACTGAAGCTTTCTTT

D: .
J: TRBJ1-1
size: .
V: TRBV27
CDR3: CASSPGHSNTEAFF
DNA: TGTGCCAGCAGTCCGGGACACTCGAACACTGAAGCTTTCTTT

D: .
J: TRBJ2-2
size: .
V: TRBV7-9
CDR3: CASRPTVPTGELFF
DNA: TGTGCCAGCAGACCGACGGTGCCTACCGGGGAGCTGTTTTTT

D: .
J: TRBJ1-2
size: .
V: TRBV7-6
CDR3: CAIEKNYGYTF
DNA: TGTGCCATCGAGAAAAACTATGGCTACACCTTC

D: TRBD1
J: TRBJ2-4
size: .
V: TRBV18
CDR3: CASSLGQGSIGIQYF
DNA: TGTGCCAGCTCTCTTGGACAGGGGAGTATCGGCATTCAGTACTTC

D: .
J: TRBJ2-2
size: few
V: TRBV9
CDR3: CASSGTRRGPPNTGELFF
DNA: TGTGCCAGCAGCGGGACCCGACGAGGACCCCCTAACACCGGGGAGCTGTTTTTT

D: TRBD1
J: TRBJ1-1
size: few
V: TRBV25-1
CDR3: CASSGKGQGSTEAFF
DNA: TGTGCCAGCAGTGGCAAGGGACAGGGAAGCACTGAAGCTTTCTTT

D: .
J: TRBJ1-1
size: .
V: TRBV5-1
CDR3: CASSFRAGRNTEAFF
DNA: TGCGCCAGCAGCTTTCGGGCAGGAAGGAACACTGAAGCTTTCTTT

D: TRBD2
J: TRBJ2-3
size: .
V: TRBV30
CDR3: CAWSWLAGTDTQYF
DNA: TGTGCCTGGAGTTGGCTAGCGGGCACAGATACGCAGTATTTT

D: .
J: TRBJ1-1
size: .
V: TRBV6-1
CDR3: CASSWTDTEAFF
DNA: TGTGCCAGCAGTTGGACAGACACTGAAGCTTTCTTT

D: .
J: TRBJ2-2
size: .
V: TRBV5-1
CDR3: CASSGGLLGGELFF
DNA: TGCGCCAGCAGCGGGGGCCTCCTGGGCGGGGAGCTGTTTTTT

D: .
J: TRBJ1-6
size: few
V: TRBV9
CDR3: CASSVARVRGRRAPLHF
DNA: TGTGCCAGCAGCGTAGCTCGCGTTAGGGGGAGAAGGGCACCCCTCCACTTT

D: .
J: TRBJ1-1
size: .
V: TRBV5-5
CDR3: CASSLGSVNTEAFF
DNA: TGTGCCAGCAGCTTAGGTTCAGTGAACACTGAAGCTTTCTTT